Each of the 15 T cell receptor beta chains below was sequenced from the same sample in a study of identical twins. TCRdb processed the 5' RACE reads anew with MiXCR; each CDR3 protein has one entry. The data show 1,800,000 or so distinct CDR3 sequences, less than 35% seen once. The sequenced material came from cord blood. Every receptor here comes from a newborn girl in good health.

This CDR3 reads CASSYERDNEQFF. The DNA for the CDR3 is TGTGCCAGCAGCTACGAGCGAGACAATGAGCAGTTCTTC. V is TRBV11-2 and J is TRBJ2-1; no clear D. V was pared by 4 bases and J by 5 bases, with 9 bases between. The length of the CDR3 is 13 residues. CDR1 is SGHAT, CDR2 FQNNGV, per germline.

This clonotype was seen ten or more times. The genes are TRBV2 and TRBJ2-7; 7 bases line up with TRBD1. The V segment lost 5 bases and the J segment 3 bases; nucleotides outside the gene matches: 4. This CDR3 contains 13 residues. Germline V gene lookup returns CDR1 SNHLY and CDR2 FYNNEI. CDR3 protein: CASSSAGGYEQYF. The CDR3 DNA is TGTGCCAGCAGTTCCGCAGGGGGCTACGAGCAGTACTTC. The full variable domain, rest sourced from reference TRBV2 and TRBJ2-7, is EPEVTQTPSHQVTQMGQEVILRCVPISNHLYFYWYRQILGQKVEFLVSFYNNEISEKSEIFDDQFSVERPDGSNFTLKIRSTKLEDSAMYFCASSSAGGYEQYFGPGTRLTVT.

The chain carries TRBV20-1 and TRBJ2-5, with unresolved D. Germline V gives CDR1 DFQATT, CDR2 SNEGSKA (reference sequence). The CDR3 has 11 amino acids. V was clipped by 3 bases and J by 11 bases, with 13 bases between them. The CDR3 DNA sequence: TGCAGTGCTAGGGCTTCTTACGGGCAGTACTTC. It translates to CSARASYGQYF.

V and J are TRBV5-6 and TRBJ2-1; 13 bases are a match to TRBD2. The CDR3 runs 15 residues. CDR1 is SGHDT and CDR2 is YYEEEE in the germline V gene. V lost 3 bases to trimming and J lost 8 bases; unmatched junction nucleotides: 5. Written as DNA, the CDR3 is TGTGCCAGCAGCTGGGGGACTAGCGGGAACGATGAGCAGTTCTTC. It yields the protein CASSWGTSGNDEQFF. Full variable domain (missing parts from reference TRBV5-6 and TRBJ2-1): DAGVTQSPTHLIKTRGQQVTLRCSPKSGHDTVSWYQQALGQGPQFIFQYYEEEERQRGNFPDRFSGHQFPNYSSELNVNALLLGDSALYLCASSWGTSGNDEQFFGPGTRLTVL.

V is TRBV6-6 and J is TRBJ2-2, with TRBD2 matching 7 bases. Germline trimming cut 4 bases from V and 4 bases from J; bases unmatched to any gene: 0. The germline V gene encodes CDR1 MNHNY and CDR2 SVGAGI (reference sequence). This CDR3 region has 13 residues. The CDR3 sequence: CASSWTSTGELFF. In nucleotides, the CDR3 is TGTGCCAGCAGTTGGACTAGCACCGGGGAGCTGTTTTTT.

The CDR3, as DNA: TGCAGTGCTAACGGGGGGGCCAGGAACTACAATGAGCAGTTCTTC. Translating it yields CSANGGARNYNEQFF. The V gene is TRBV20-1, the J gene TRBJ2-1; 8 nucleotides match TRBD2. The V and J ends lost 4 bases and 3 bases, in that order; junction bases with no gene match: 8. Germline CDR1 is DFQATT and CDR2 is SNEGSKA (reference sequence). The CDR3 runs 15 residues.

Remarks on this clonotype: A much more abundant neighbour one base away suggests this may be a read error. V gene TRBV6-6 combines with J gene TRBJ1-2, with D maybe TRBD1 (6 bases). Germline-derived CDR1 and CDR2 are MNHNY and SVGAGI (reference sequence). The CDR3 runs to 13 residues. CDR3 sequence (DNA): TGTGCCACCCACAGGGTTCCTAACTGTGGCTACACCTTC. Translation gives CATHRVPNCGYTF.

This clonotype was found once. The chain uses TRBV3-1 and TRBJ2-7; D perhaps matches TRBD2 (6 bases). CDR3 length: 14 residues. Germline V gene sequence: CDR1 LGHDT, CDR2 YNNKEL (reference sequence). The ends were cut back, 3 bases at V and 2 bases at J, with 11 bases in the middle. Here the CDR3 DNA reads TGTGCCAGCAGCCACCGCAGACTAGCCTACGAGCAGTACTTC. Residues: CASSHRRLAYEQYF.

This clonotype was recorded once. The chain has TRBV27 and TRBJ2-1; a weak D match, TRBD2 (5 bases). Germline CDR1 reads MNHEY; CDR2 reads SMNVEV (reference sequence). CDR3 size: 17 residues. Trimming cost V 5 bases and J 0 bases, with 17 bases left between them. As DNA, the CDR3 is TGTGCCAGCAGTCCTCGCGGTCGGGGTAGCTCCTACAATGAGCAGTTCTTC. This sequence encodes CASSPRGRGSSYNEQFF.

In its sample, this clonotype was seen a few times. The rearrangement links TRBV4-2 to TRBJ2-1, with a tentative D call TRBD2 (6 bases). Germline V lookup: CDR1 LGHNA, CDR2 YNFKEQ. V shed 3 bases and J shed 9 bases, with 15 bases lying between them. CDR3 length equals 14 residues. CDR3 bases: TGTGCCAGCAGCCAGCGGAGGGCCGTGGGTGAGCAGTTCTTC. It codes for CASSQRRAVGEQFF.

This clonotype has a handful of counts. V gene TRBV24-1 combines with J gene TRBJ2-1; 7 bases match TRBD1. V shed 4 bases, J shed 6 bases, and the junction held 5 bases outside the gene matches. Germline-derived CDR1 and CDR2 are KGHDR and SFDVKD. The CDR3 has 14 residues. CDR3 region: CATSDPTGVNEQFF. The CDR3 DNA follows: TGTGCCACCAGTGACCCCACAGGGGTCAATGAGCAGTTCTTC.

The V and J genes are TRBV24-1 and TRBJ2-3; D remains unclear. This CDR3 has 17 residues. Germline lookup yields CDR1 KGHDR and CDR2 SFDVKD. V was pared by 4 bases and J by 3 bases, with 19 bases between. The CDR3 spells CATSDRVYSEGTDTQYF. The CDR3 region has the DNA TGTGCCACCAGTGACCGGGTATACAGCGAAGGGACAGATACGCAGTATTTT.

This clonotype has just a few counts. The chain is built from TRBV12-3 or TRBV12-4 and TRBJ2-3, with TRBD2 matching over 11 bases. CDR3 length equals 16 residues. With 6 bases clipped from V and 5 bases from J, the junction kept 10 bases outside the gene matches. The CDR3: CASSLLAGEPGDTQYF. The CDR3 region has the DNA TGTGCCAGCAGCCTACTAGCGGGGGAGCCCGGAGATACGCAGTATTTT.

The rearrangement joins TRBV6-6 to TRBJ1-4; no firm D call. V was shortened by 2 bases and J by 6 bases, with 13 bases between the two germline ends. The V gene's germline CDR1 is MNHNY and CDR2 SVGAGI (reference sequence). This CDR3 region has 15 residues. CDR3 in amino acids: CASSYARSSYEKLFF. The CDR3 nucleotides are TGTGCCAGCAGTTACGCAAGGAGCAGTTATGAAAAACTGTTTTTT.

The chain recombines TRBV10-3 with TRBJ2-5; 10 bases are a match to TRBD2. Germline V gives CDR1 ENHRY, CDR2 SYGVKD. The junction had 18 bases not matched to a gene; V was cut back by 6 bases and J by 11 bases. The CDR3 sequence is 16 residues long. The DNA for the CDR3 is TGTGCCATCAGGGTGACTAGCGGGTTCTTCTACAATGAGCAGTACTTC. Translating gives CAIRVTSGFFYNEQYF.